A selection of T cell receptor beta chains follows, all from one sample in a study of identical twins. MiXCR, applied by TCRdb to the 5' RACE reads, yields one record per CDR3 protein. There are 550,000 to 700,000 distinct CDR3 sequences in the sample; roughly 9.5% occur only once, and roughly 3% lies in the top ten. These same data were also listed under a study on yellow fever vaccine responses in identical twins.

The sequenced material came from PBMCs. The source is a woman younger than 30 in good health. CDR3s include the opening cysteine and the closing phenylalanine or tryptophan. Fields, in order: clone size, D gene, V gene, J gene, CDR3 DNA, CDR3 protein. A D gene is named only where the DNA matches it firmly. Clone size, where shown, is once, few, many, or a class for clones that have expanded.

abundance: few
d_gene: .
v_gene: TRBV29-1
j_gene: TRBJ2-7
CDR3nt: TGCAGCGTTGAAGCCCAGGGTGACTGGTACGAGCAGTACTTC
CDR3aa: CSVEAQGDWYEQYF

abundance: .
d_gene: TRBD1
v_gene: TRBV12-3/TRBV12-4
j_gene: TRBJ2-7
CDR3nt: TGTGCCAGCAATCGACAGGGACGGTCCTACGAGCAGTACTTC
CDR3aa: CASNRQGRSYEQYF

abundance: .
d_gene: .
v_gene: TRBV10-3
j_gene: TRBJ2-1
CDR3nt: TGTGCCATCAGTGAGTCTTCCAATGAGCAGTTCTTC
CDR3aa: CAISESSNEQFF

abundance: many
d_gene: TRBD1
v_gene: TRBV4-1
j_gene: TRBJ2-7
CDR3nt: TGCGCCAGCAGCACCGGGACAGGGGACTTTGACGAGCAGTACTTC
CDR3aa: CASSTGTGDFDEQYF

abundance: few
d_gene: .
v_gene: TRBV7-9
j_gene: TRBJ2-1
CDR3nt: TGTGCCAGCAGCTTAGCGGCGTCCCCGAATAACAATGAGCAGTTCTTC
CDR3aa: CASSLAASPNNNEQFF

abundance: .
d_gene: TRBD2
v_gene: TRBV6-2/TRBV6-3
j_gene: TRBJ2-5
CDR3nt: TGTGCCAGCAGTTACCCCGGACTAGCGGGAGGTCCATCGGAGACCCAGTACTTC
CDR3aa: CASSYPGLAGGPSETQYF

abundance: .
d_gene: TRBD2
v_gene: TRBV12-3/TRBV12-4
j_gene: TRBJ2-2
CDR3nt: TGTGCCAGCAGTTTATCTAGCGGGGGTTTCGCCGGGGAGCTGTTTTTT
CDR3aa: CASSLSSGGFAGELFF

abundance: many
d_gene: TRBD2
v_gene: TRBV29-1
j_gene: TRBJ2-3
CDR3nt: TGCAGCGTTGAAGGGGGGAGGGGTACAGATACGCAGTATTTT
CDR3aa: CSVEGGRGTDTQYF

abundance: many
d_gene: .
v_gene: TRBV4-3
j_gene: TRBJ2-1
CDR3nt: TGCGCCAGCAGCCAAGGAGGAACTGTGCAGTTCTTC
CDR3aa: CASSQGGTVQFF

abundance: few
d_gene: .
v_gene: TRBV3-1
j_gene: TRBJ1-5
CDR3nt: TGTGCCAGCAGCCAATGGGGACAGCCCCAGCATTTT
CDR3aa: CASSQWGQPQHF

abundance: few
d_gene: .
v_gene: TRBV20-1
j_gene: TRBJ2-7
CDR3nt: TGCAGTGCTAGACCACGGATAGCTCCGACCTACGAGCAGTACTTC
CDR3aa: CSARPRIAPTYEQYF

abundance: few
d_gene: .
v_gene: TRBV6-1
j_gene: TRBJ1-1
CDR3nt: TGTGCCAGCAGAGCAGGCTTGAACACTGAAGCTTTCTTT
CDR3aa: CASRAGLNTEAFF

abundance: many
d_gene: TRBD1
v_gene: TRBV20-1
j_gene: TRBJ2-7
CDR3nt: TGCAGTGCTAGACTTGACAGGGGCGGGTACGAGCAGTACTTC
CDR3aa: CSARLDRGGYEQYF

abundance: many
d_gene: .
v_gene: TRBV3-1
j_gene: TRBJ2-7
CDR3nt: TGTGCCAGCAGCCAGGGCAGGGCCCCCAGCGAGCAGTACTTC
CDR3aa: CASSQGRAPSEQYF

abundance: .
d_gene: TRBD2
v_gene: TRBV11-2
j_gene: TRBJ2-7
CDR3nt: TGTGCCAGCAGCTTAGGGGCTAGCGGTGGTGTAGTCGAGCAGTACTTC
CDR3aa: CASSLGASGGVVEQYF

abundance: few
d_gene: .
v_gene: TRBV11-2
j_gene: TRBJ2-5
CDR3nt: TGTGCCAGCAGCTTTCCGGTACATCGGGAGACCCAGTACTTC
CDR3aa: CASSFPVHRETQYF

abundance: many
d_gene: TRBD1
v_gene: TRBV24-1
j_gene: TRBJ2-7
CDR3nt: TGTGCCACCAGTGAGACAGGGGGCAAGCAGTACTTC
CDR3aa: CATSETGGKQYF

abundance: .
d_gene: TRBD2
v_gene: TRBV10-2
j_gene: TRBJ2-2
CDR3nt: TGCGCCAGCAGTGAGGGGACTAGGGACACCGGGGAGCTGTTTTTT
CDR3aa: CASSEGTRDTGELFF

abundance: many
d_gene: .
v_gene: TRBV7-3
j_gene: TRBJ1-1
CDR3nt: TGTGCCAGCAGCTCGGGGGCGGAGACTGAAGCTTTCTTT
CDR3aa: CASSSGAETEAFF

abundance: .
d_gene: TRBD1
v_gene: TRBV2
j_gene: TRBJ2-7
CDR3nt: TGTACCTTCTGCCCCAGGGACAGGGTTGAGTTCTTCTCCTACGAGCAGTACTTC
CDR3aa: CTFCPRDRVEFFSYEQYF

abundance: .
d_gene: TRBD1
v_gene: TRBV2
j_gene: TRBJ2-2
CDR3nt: TGTGCCACCTCCCGGGACAGGGGCACCGGGGAGCTGTTTTTT
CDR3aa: CATSRDRGTGELFF

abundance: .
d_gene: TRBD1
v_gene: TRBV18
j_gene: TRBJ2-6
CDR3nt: TGTGCCAGCCGAGGACAGGGTGGCCCTGGGGCCAACGTCCTGACTTTC
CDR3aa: CASRGQGGPGANVLTF

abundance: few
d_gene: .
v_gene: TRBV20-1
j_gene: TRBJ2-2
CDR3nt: TGCAGTGCGCGGAGTGAGACACACAGGGTTGGGCACACCGGGGAGCTGTTTTTT
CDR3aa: CSARSETHRVGHTGELFF

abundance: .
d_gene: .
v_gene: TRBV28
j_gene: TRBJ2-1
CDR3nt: TGTGCCAGCAGCCCCCGAATCTCCTACAATGAGCAGTTCTTC
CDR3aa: CASSPRISYNEQFF

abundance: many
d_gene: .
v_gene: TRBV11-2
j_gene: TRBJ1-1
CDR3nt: TGTGCCAGCAGCTTACACTTGGACACTGAAGCTTTCTTT
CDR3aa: CASSLHLDTEAFF

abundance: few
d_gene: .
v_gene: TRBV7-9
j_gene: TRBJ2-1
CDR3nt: TGTGCCAGCAGCTTAATCGCGCGCATGGGGCATGAGCAGTTCTTC
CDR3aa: CASSLIARMGHEQFF

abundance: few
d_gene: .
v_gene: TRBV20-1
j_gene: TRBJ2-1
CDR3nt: TGCAGTGCTGAAGCGATCTTTGGAGGGGGGAGGTACAATGAGCAGTTCTTC
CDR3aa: CSAEAIFGGGRYNEQFF

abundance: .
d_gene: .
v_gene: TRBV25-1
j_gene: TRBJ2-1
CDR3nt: TGTGCCAGCTGGCTCAATGAGCAGTTCTTC
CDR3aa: CASWLNEQFF

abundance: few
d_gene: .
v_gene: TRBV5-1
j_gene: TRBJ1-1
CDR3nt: TGCGCCAGCAGCTTGGTTACCTCTTTCGCAGCGGAAGCTTTCTTT
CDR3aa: CASSLVTSFAAEAFF

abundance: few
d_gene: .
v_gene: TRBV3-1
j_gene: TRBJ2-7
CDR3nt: TGTGCCAGCAGCTCAAGGGCCCCGGGGAGCTACGAGCAGTACTTC
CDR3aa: CASSSRAPGSYEQYF

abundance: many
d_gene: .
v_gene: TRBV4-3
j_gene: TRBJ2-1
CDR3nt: TGCGCCAGCAGCCAAGAGGGGAATGAGCAGTTCTTC
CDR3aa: CASSQEGNEQFF

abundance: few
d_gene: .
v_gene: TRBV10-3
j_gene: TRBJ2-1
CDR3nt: TGTGCCATCAGTCAGGGAGCGGTCAATGAGCAGTTCTTC
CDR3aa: CAISQGAVNEQFF

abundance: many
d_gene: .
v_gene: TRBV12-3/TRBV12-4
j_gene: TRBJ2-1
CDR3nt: TGTGCCAGCAGTTTACGGCAGTACAATGAGCAGTTCTTC
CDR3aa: CASSLRQYNEQFF

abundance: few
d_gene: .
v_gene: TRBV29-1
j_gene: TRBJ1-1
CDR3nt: TGCAGCGTTCAGGGGCGCGGATCTCTTGACACTGAAGCTTTCTTT
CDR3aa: CSVQGRGSLDTEAFF

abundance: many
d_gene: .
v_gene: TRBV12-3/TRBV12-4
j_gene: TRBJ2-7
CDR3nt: TGTGCCAGCAGTTTATACTGGGCTCCCTCCGACAGACGGTACTTC
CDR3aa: CASSLYWAPSDRRYF

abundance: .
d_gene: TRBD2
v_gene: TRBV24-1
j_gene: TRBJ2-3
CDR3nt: TGTGCCACCAGTGAGGCTAGCGGGAGAGGTTCCACAGATACGCAGTATTTT
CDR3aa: CATSEASGRGSTDTQYF

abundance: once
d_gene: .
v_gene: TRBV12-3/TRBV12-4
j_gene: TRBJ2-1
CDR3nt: TGTGCCAGCAGACCCATGTGGACTCCCTACAATGAGCAGTTCTTC
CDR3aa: CASRPMWTPYNEQFF

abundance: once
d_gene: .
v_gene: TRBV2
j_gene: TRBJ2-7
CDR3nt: TGTGCCAGCAGTAAACGGACAGAGACTTACGAGCAGTACTTC
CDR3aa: CASSKRTETYEQYF

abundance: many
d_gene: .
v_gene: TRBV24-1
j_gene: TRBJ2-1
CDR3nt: TGTGCCACCAGTGACAGAGACAGGAACAATGAGCAGTTCTTC
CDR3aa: CATSDRDRNNEQFF

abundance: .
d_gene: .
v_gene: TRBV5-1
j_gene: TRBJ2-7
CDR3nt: TGCGCCAGCAGCTTTGGTTGGGGCTACGAGCAGTACTTC
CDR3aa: CASSFGWGYEQYF

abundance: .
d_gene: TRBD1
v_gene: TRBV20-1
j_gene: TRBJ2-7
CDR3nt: TGCAGTGCTAAAGACAGGGGAGCCTACGAGCAGTACTTC
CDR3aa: CSAKDRGAYEQYF

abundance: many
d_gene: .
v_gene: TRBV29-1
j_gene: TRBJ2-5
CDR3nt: TGCAGCGTTGAAGGGGCGACACCGCCTCCGGGGGCCCAGTACTTC
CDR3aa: CSVEGATPPPGAQYF

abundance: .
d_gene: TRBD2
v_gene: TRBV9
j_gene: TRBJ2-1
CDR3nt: TGTGCCAGCAGCGCCAGCGGGGGTCAACTAGGGGGCAATGAGCAGTTCTTC
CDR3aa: CASSASGGQLGGNEQFF

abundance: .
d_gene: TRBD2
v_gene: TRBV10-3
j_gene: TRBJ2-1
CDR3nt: TGTGCCATCAGTGTACTCGGGACTAGCGGGACCTACAATGAGCAGTTCTTC
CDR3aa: CAISVLGTSGTYNEQFF

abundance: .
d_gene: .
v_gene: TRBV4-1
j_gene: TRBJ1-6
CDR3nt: TGCGCCAGCAGCCAAGACAGGGGTATAGCGGAAAATTCACCCCTCCACTTT
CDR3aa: CASSQDRGIAENSPLHF

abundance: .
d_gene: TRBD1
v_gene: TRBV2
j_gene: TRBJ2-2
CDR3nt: TGTGCCAGCAGCGCCGGGACAGGGGTCGGCACCGGGGAGCTGTTTTTT
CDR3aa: CASSAGTGVGTGELFF

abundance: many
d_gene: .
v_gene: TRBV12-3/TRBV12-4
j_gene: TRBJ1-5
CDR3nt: TGTGCCAGCAGTTCTATCAGGGATCGTCAGCCCCAGCATTTT
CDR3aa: CASSSIRDRQPQHF

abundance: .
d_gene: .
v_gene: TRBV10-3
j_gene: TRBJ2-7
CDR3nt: TGTGCCATCAGTGTTAGGGGCTCCTACGAGCAGTACTTC
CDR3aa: CAISVRGSYEQYF

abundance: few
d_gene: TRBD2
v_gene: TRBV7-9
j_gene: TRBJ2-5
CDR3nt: TGTGCCAGCAGCCCCAGCGGGGGTACGGAGACCCAGTACTTC
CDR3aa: CASSPSGGTETQYF

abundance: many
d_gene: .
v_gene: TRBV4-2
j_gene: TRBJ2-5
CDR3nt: TGTGCCAGCAGCCAAGGGGACCGTCCCAATCTCCAAGAGACCCAGTACTTC
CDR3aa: CASSQGDRPNLQETQYF

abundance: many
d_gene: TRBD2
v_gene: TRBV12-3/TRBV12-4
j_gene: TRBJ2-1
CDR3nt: TGTGCCAGCAGTTTCACTAGCGGATACAATGAGCAGTTCTTC
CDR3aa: CASSFTSGYNEQFF

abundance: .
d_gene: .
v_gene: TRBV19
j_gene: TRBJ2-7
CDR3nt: TGTGCCAGTAGTATGCAGGGGTCTAGCTACGAGCAGTACTTC
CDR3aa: CASSMQGSSYEQYF

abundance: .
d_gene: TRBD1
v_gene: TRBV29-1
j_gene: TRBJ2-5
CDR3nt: TGCAGCGTTGAACCGGGACAGATGTACCAAGAGACCCAGTACTTC
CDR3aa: CSVEPGQMYQETQYF

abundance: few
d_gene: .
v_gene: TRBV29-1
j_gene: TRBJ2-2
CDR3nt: TGCAGCGCCCGGGGGCCAAGGGCAGGCGGGGAGCTGTTTTTT
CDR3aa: CSARGPRAGGELFF

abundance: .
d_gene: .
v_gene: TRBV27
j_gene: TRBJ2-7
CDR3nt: TGTGCCAGCAGTTTAAAGTTTGTGGGCTCCTACGAGCAGTACTTC
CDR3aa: CASSLKFVGSYEQYF

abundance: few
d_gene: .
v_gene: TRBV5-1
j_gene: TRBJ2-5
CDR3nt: TGCGCCAGCAGCTTCGGGACGGGGTACCAAGAGACCCAGTACTTC
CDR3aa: CASSFGTGYQETQYF

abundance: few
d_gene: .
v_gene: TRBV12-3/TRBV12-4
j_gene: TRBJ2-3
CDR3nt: TGTGCCAGCAGTAGGGACAACCCTTCCACAGATACGCAGTATTTT
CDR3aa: CASSRDNPSTDTQYF